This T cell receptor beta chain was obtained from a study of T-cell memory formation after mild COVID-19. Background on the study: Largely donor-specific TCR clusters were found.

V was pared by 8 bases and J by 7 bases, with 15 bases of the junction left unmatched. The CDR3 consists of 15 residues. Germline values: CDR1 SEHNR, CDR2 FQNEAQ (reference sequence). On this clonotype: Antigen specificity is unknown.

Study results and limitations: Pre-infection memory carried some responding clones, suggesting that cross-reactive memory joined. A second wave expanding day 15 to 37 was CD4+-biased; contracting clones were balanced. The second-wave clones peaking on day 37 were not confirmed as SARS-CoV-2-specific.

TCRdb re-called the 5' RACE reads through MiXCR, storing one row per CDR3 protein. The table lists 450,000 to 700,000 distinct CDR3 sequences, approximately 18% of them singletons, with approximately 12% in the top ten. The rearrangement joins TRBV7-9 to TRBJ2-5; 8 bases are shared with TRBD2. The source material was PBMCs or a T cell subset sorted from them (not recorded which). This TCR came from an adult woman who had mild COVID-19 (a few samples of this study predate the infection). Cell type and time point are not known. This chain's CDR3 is CASCRSGGGLGTQYF. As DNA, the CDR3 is TGTGCCAGCTGCCGGAGTGGCGGGGGGCTGGGGACCCAGTACTTC.